Below, 10 T cell receptor beta chains from the same sample are listed, as sequenced in a study of T cell responses to AZD1222 COVID-19 vaccine. The table came from immunoSEQ multiplex PCR; TCRdb's copy has only in-frame clones and leaves some out. The sample has some 110,000 clones, 92% seen once. This sample comprised peripheral blood, obtained 28 days after the second AZD1222 dose. The receptors stem from an adult who received the AZD1222 COVID-19 vaccine.

Only one count was recorded for this clone. The V gene is TRBV15, the J gene TRBJ1-2; no reliable D call. V was trimmed by 3 bases and J by 2 bases, leaving 7 bases between them. This CDR3 is 13 amino acids long. Germline V gene data show CDR1 as LNHNV and CDR2 as YYDKDF (reference sequence). The CDR3, as DNA: TGTGCCACCAGCAGCGGGTTAAACTATGGCTACACCTTC. It codes for CATSSGLNYGYTF.

The V gene is TRBV2, the J gene TRBJ1-4; 9 bases fit TRBD1. Germline V lookup: CDR1 SNHLY, CDR2 FYNNEI. V lost 7 bases to trimming and J lost 5 bases; unmatched junction nucleotides: 5. The CDR3 extends over 14 amino acids. For the CDR3, the DNA is TGTGCCAGCAAAGACGGGACAGGGAATGAAAAACTGTTTTTT. Translated: CASKDGTGNEKLFF. Using reference TRBV2 and TRBJ1-4 for the parts outside the CDR3, the full variable domain is EPEVTQTPSHQVTQMGQEVILRCVPISNHLYFYWYRQILGQKVEFLVSFYNNEISEKSEIFDDQFSVERPDGSNFTLKIRSTKLEDSAMYFCASKDGTGNEKLFFGSGTQLSVL.

The rearrangement joins TRBV11-3 to TRBJ2-2; unclear D gene. V was pared by 5 bases and J by 3 bases, with 13 bases between. The CDR3 loop spans 15 amino acids. The V gene's germline CDR1 is SGHNT and CDR2 YENEEA. Written as DNA, the CDR3 is TGTGCCAGCAGCCTCGATGTGAGGCACACCGGGGAGCTGTTTTTT. Protein product: CASSLDVRHTGELFF.

This sequence joins TRBV9 and TRBJ1-1; 8 bases are a match to TRBD1. V was pared by 4 bases and J by 2 bases, with 7 bases of the junction left unmatched. Germline V gene lookup returns CDR1 SGDLS and CDR2 YYNGEE. This CDR3 comprises 15 residues. The CDR3 is CASSKTGGRNTEAFF. The CDR3 DNA reads TGTGCCAGCAGCAAAACAGGGGGACGAAACACTGAAGCTTTCTTT.

The chain uses TRBV27 and TRBJ1-5, with D possibly TRBD1 on 6 matching bases. CDR1 is MNHEY and CDR2 is SMNVEV in the germline V gene (reference sequence). With 7 bases removed from V and 1 base from J, the gap between germline ends came to 14 bases. The CDR3 runs to 15 residues. The CDR3 sequence: CASTSGAGSNQPQHF. CDR3 in DNA: TGTGCCAGCACTTCGGGGGCCGGGAGCAATCAGCCCCAGCATTTT.

This chain links TRBV7-9 with TRBJ1-2, with D uncertain. The V and J ends lost 5 bases and 6 bases respectively, with 16 bases between them. Germline V gives CDR1 SEHNR, CDR2 FQNEAQ (reference sequence). The CDR3 totals 14 residues. This CDR3 reads CASSPPSSVDGYTF. As DNA, the CDR3 is TGTGCCAGCAGCCCACCCTCCTCCGTGGATGGCTACACCTTC.

The genes are TRBV7-2 and TRBJ2-1, with D possibly TRBD1 on 6 matching bases. V dropped 1 base and J dropped 1 base, with 8 bases sitting between them. Germline loops: CDR1 SGHTA, CDR2 FQGNSA. CDR3 length: 15 amino acids. DNA for the CDR3: TGTGCCAGCAGCTTAGAAGGGGGTTCCTACAATGAGCAGTTCTTC. This sequence encodes CASSLEGGSYNEQFF.

This clone was detected once. The chain employs TRBV30 and TRBJ1-2, with a weak D call TRBD1 (5 bases). Trimming took off 7 bases at V and 5 bases at J, with 14 bases between the two ends. The CDR3 totals 12 residues. CDR1 and CDR2 from the germline V gene are GTSNPN and SVGIG (reference sequence). CDR3 nucleotide sequence: TGTGCCTCATGGGGCCGCGGTTATGGCTACACCTTC. Translated: CASWGRGYGYTF.

The gene calls are TRBV6-4 and TRBJ2-7, with TRBD2 matching over 9 bases. With V trimmed by 0 bases and J by 2 bases, 11 bases remained unmatched. This CDR3 is 18 amino acids long. Per germline, CDR1 MRHNA and CDR2 SNTAGT. This chain's CDR3 is CASSDSISASGIPYEQYF. The DNA for the CDR3 is TGTGCCAGCAGTGACTCGATTTCGGCTAGCGGGATTCCCTACGAGCAGTACTTC.

This rearrangement joins TRBV27 to TRBJ2-1, with TRBD2 as a possible D gene (6 bases). V lost 10 bases and J lost 0, with 13 bases in between. The CDR3 is 14 residues long. CDR1 is MNHEY and CDR2 is SMNVEV in the germline V gene (reference sequence). The CDR3 reads CATHSGSSYNEQFF. The CDR3 DNA follows: TGTGCCACCCATTCCGGGAGCTCCTACAATGAGCAGTTCTTC.